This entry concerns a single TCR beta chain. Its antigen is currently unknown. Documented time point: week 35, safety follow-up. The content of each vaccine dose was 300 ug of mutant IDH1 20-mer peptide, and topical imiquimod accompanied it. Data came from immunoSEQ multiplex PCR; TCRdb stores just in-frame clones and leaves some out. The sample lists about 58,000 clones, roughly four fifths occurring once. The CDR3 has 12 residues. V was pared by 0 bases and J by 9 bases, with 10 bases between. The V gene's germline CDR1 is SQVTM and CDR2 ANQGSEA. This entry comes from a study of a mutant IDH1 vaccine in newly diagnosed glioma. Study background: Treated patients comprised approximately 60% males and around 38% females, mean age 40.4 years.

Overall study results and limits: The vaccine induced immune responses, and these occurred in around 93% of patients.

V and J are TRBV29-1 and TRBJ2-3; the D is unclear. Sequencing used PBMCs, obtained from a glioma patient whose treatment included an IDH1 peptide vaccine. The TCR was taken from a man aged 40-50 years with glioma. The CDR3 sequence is CSVEEGIETQYF. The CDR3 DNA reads TGCAGCGTTGAAGAAGGGATAGAGACGCAGTATTTT.